What follows are 16 T cell receptor beta chains derived from one specimen sequenced in a study of T cells in women clearing cervical HPV infection (dated 2018 in TCRdb). Library preparation employed the immunoSEQ multiplex PCR assay. Sourced from immuneACCESS, this table was stored by TCRdb with only in-frame sequences that have V and J called. A share of the clones is absent; for the studies checked, an unresolved V gene accounts for under half, and the remainder has no known explanation. The sample's records list tens of thousands of clones. The ten largest clones add up to roughly a third of the sample. Sequencing used blood buffy coat. Source of these receptors: a woman between 18 and 69 years old with a cervical HPV16 infection that either progressed to CIN3+ or cleared (not recorded which).

Notes on this clone: The read terminates 3 residues ahead of where the CDR3 ends, so the germline J gene completes it. The chain uses TRBV5-1 and TRBJ1-2; D may be TRBD1 (5 bases). Trimming pared 1 base from V and 2 bases from J, leaving 12 bases between. The germline gives CDR1 SGHRS, CDR2 YFSETQ. CDR3 size: 15 residues. The CDR3 spells CASSLFGGINYGYTF. The sequenced CDR3 bases are TGCGCCAGCAGCTTGTTCGGGGGGATAAACTATGGC.

On this clone: The CDR3 end is not reached by the read, which stops 3 residues before it; the germline J gene fills it in. V is TRBV5-1 and J is TRBJ2-3; D is possibly TRBD1 (6 bases). There are 14 residues in the CDR3. Trimming shortened V by 1 base and J by 3 bases, and 9 bases separated the two germline ends. The V gene's germline CDR1 is SGHRS and CDR2 YFSETQ. CDR3 sequence reads: CASSLIRGTDTQYF. The covered CDR3 bases are TGCGCCAGCAGCTTGATTAGGGGGACAGATACG.

As concerns this clone: The missing CDR3 end, 3 residues past where the read stops, is filled in from the germline J gene. The chain uses TRBV7-3 and TRBJ2-3, with D perhaps matching TRBD2 (5 bases). Trimming took off 1 base at V and 2 bases at J, with 10 bases between the two ends. CDR3 size: 15 residues. The germline V gene has CDR1 SGHTA and CDR2 FQGTGA. The sequenced CDR3 bases are TGTGCCAGCAGCTTAAGAGGAGGACTCACAGATACG. Protein sequence: CASSLRGGLTDT. The whole CDR3 region reads CASSLRGGLTDTQYF.

Concerning this clone: Read coverage stops 3 residues before the CDR3 terminus; the germline J gene supplies the remainder. The chain is built from TRBV20-1 and TRBJ1-2; D is possibly TRBD1 (5 bases). The length of the CDR3 is 12 residues. CDR1 is DFQATT, CDR2 SNEGSKA, per germline (reference sequence). V was shortened by 4 bases and J by 3 bases, with 9 bases between the two germline ends. The DNA read from the CDR3 is TGCAGTGCTAAGGGGAGTGACTATGGC. Translated, it gives CSAKGSDYG. The full-length CDR3 reads as CSAKGSDYGYTF.

Concerning this clone itself: The CDR3 is cut off 3 residues early in the read; its end comes from the germline J gene. V usage is TRBV20-1 and J usage is TRBJ2-2; TRBD1 might be the D (5 bases). CDR1 DFQATT and CDR2 SNEGSKA come from the germline V gene (reference sequence). The V end lost 1 base, the J end lost 0 bases, and 9 bases lay between the germline ends. The CDR3 contains 15 residues. Partial CDR3 DNA: TGCAGTGCTAGAGTTGGGGCTTCGAACACCGGGGAG. Translation gives CSARVGASNTGE. The full CDR3 protein is CSARVGASNTGELFF.

The CDR3 sequence: CASSARSGGRTLGVPYEQYF. The DNA read from the CDR3 is TGCGCCAGCAGTGCGCGATCGGGGGGTAGGACCCTCGGGGTACCCTACGAG. The chain links TRBV10-1 to TRBJ2-7, with 7 nucleotides matching TRBD2. The missing CDR3 end, 3 residues past where the read stops, is filled in from the germline J gene. This CDR3 region has 20 residues. V shed 4 bases, J shed 2 bases, and the junction held 23 bases outside the gene matches. CDR1 WNHNN and CDR2 SYGVQD come from the germline V gene (reference sequence).

A word on this clone: Sequencing ends 3 residues short of the CDR3 end; the germline J gene provides the rest. The chain has TRBV30 and TRBJ2-1; 9 bases match TRBD1. This CDR3 spans 14 amino acids. Germline assignment: CDR1 GTSNPN and CDR2 SVGIG (reference sequence). The ends lost 5 bases at V and 5 bases at J; junction bases unmatched: 7. CDR3 region: CAWGGTGKHNEQFF. Partial CDR3 DNA: TGTGCCTGGGGGGGGACAGGGAAGCACAATGAG.

A word on this clone: Sequencing ends 3 residues short of the CDR3 end; the germline J gene provides the rest. The chain uses TRBV5-1 and TRBJ2-5; D remains ambiguous. V was clipped by 4 bases and J by 2 bases, with 9 bases between them. This CDR3 is built from 13 residues. Germline V gene sequence: CDR1 SGHRS, CDR2 YFSETQ. CDR3 DNA (partial): TGCGCCAGCAGCGACGCGCGGCAAGAGACC. This gives the protein CASSDARQET. The entire CDR3 protein is CASSDARQETQYF.

In regard to this clone: One end of the junction fails to match germline, which may point to a read error. Other DNA sequences within the sample encode an identical CDR3. The CDR3 spells CAWGGAGNTIYF. The CDR3 DNA, read in part, is TGTGCCTGGGGGGGGGCGGGAAACACA. The J gene is TRBJ1-3, the V gene TRBV30, with D tentatively TRBD1 (6 bases). The read is 3 residues too short to cover the CDR3 end, so that end is filled in from the germline J gene. The CDR3 contains 12 residues. Looked up from germline, CDR1 is GTSNPN and CDR2 is SVGIG (reference sequence).

With regard to this clone: The CDR3 is cut off 3 residues early in the read; its end comes from the germline J gene. The V gene is TRBV14, the J gene TRBJ1-2; D is uncertain. V lost 1 base to trimming and J lost 2 bases, with 5 bases between them. Germline CDR1 SGHDN, CDR2 FVKESK. This CDR3 region has 13 residues. This CDR3 reads CASSQAVNYGYTF. The CDR3 bases that were read are TGTGCCAGCAGCCAAGCTGTCAACTATGGC.

Concerning this clone itself: The read gets to within 3 residues of the CDR3 end, and the germline J gene fills in the rest. V is TRBV5-1 and J is TRBJ2-1; possibly TRBD1 for D (5 bases). V was clipped by 4 bases and J by 2 bases, with 16 bases between them. Germline-derived CDR1 and CDR2 are SGHRS and YFSETQ. The CDR3 has 16 amino acids. The covered CDR3 bases are TGCGCCAGCAGCCAACAAGCAGGGCCGACCTACAATGAG. It encodes CASSQQAGPTYNE. The whole CDR3 region reads CASSQQAGPTYNEQFF.

As regards this clone: The CDR3 end is not reached by the read, which stops 3 residues before it; the germline J gene fills it in. The chain links TRBV7-3 to TRBJ2-2, with 15 bases aligning to TRBD2. CDR3 size: 17 residues. Germline CDR1 SGHTA, CDR2 FQGTGA. V trimming: 3 bases; J trimming: 5 bases; junction bases outside the gene matches: 4. The part of the CDR3 DNA that was read is TGTGCCAGCAGCTTTGGACTAGCGGGAGGGTTAACCGGGGAG. Its translation: CASSFGLAGGLTGE. The whole CDR3 region reads CASSFGLAGGLTGELFF.

For this clone: The CDR3 end is not reached by the read, which stops 3 residues before it; the germline J gene fills it in. The genes are TRBV7-6 and TRBJ2-7; 10 bases map to TRBD2. Germline V lookup: CDR1 SGHVS, CDR2 FNYEAQ. The V and J ends lost 2 bases and 6 bases, in that order; junction bases with no gene match: 4. The CDR3 sequence is 14 residues long. CDR3 residues: CASSLSLAGVEQYF. Partial CDR3 DNA: TGTGCCAGCAGCTTAAGTCTAGCGGGAGTCGAG.

A note on this clone: The read ends 3 residues early relative to the CDR3; the germline J gene fills the gap. V usage is TRBV20-1 and J usage is TRBJ2-1; 13 bases line up with TRBD2. The CDR3 contains 20 residues. With V trimmed by 3 bases and J by 9 bases, 23 bases remained unmatched. Germline CDR1 is DFQATT and CDR2 is SNEGSKA (reference sequence). CDR3 sequence: CSASSTGITSGRARGGEQFF. CDR3 bases read: TGCAGTGCTAGCTCGACAGGGATTACTAGCGGGAGGGCCAGGGGGGGTGAG.

A word on this clone: The read gets to within 3 residues of the CDR3 end, and the germline J gene fills in the rest. The V gene is TRBV20-1, the J gene TRBJ1-1; 8 positions agree with TRBD1. CDR1 and CDR2 from the germline V gene are DFQATT and SNEGSKA (reference sequence). V trimming: 0 bases; J trimming: 1 base; junction bases outside the gene matches: 1. This CDR3 has 14 residues. CDR3 protein: CSARDTGGNTEAFF. CDR3 DNA (partial): TGCAGTGCTAGAGATACAGGGGGGAACACTGAA.

On this clone itself: The CDR3 is cut off 3 residues early in the read; its end comes from the germline J gene. The J gene is TRBJ2-7, the V gene TRBV13, with 8 bases matching TRBD2. The V and J ends lost 3 bases and 3 bases, in that order; junction bases with no gene match: 19. Looked up from germline, CDR1 is PRHDT and CDR2 is FYEKMQ (reference sequence). This CDR3 has 19 amino acids. Partial CDR3 DNA: TGTGCCAGCAGCTTCAGCAGGGCAAGCGGGAGTCGGTATCGCTACGAG. Translated: CASSFSRASGSRYRYE. The complete CDR3 sequence is CASSFSRASGSRYRYEQYF. The variable domain in full, with the rest retrieved from reference TRBV13 and TRBJ2-7, is AAGVIQSPRHLIKEKRETATLKCYPIPRHDTVYWYQQGPGQDPQFLISFYEKMQSDKGSIPDRFSAQQFSDYHSELNMSSLELGDSALYFCASSFSRASGSRYRYEQYFGPGTRLTVT.